Presented here are 26 T cell receptor beta chains from one specimen sequenced in a study of T cell clonotyping in hematopoietic cell transplantation. The method was immunoSEQ multiplex PCR; TCRdb's version includes in-frame clones alone and lacks a portion of them. The sample holds fewer than 40,000 clones, around nine tenths seen once. The material sequenced was peripheral blood mononuclear cells. These receptor sequences come from a woman between 35 and 50 years old in good health. Some clones in this sample may be carry-over from other donors' samples.

The rearrangement joins TRBV11-2 to TRBJ2-7, with 7 bases aligning to TRBD2. Germline V lookup: CDR1 SGHAT, CDR2 FQNNGV. Losses at the gene ends were 4 bases for V and 5 bases for J; bases not matched to a gene: 8. This CDR3 comprises 14 residues. CDR3 nucleotide sequence: TGTGCCAGCAGCTCCGCGGGAGCGGGTGACGAGCAGTACTTC. This sequence encodes CASSSAGAGDEQYF.

The V call is TRBV6-5, the J call TRBJ2-3, with D maybe TRBD1 (5 bases). Trimming left V 8 bases short and J 0 bases short, with 9 bases between. The CDR3 sequence is 13 residues long. Germline CDR1 is MNHEY and CDR2 is SVGAGI. CDR3 sequence (DNA): TGTGCCAGCTTGGGGCGAAGCACAGATACGCAGTATTTT. Translating gives CASLGRSTDTQYF.

V is TRBV28 and J is TRBJ2-7, with 7 bases fitting TRBD2. Trimming removed 9 bases from V and 3 bases from J; junction bases left unmatched: 8. The CDR3 runs 13 residues. Germline CDR1 reads MDHEN; CDR2 reads SYDVKM. In nucleotides, the CDR3 is TGTGCCAGTAGGGCTAGCGGACACTACGAGCAGTACTTC. This gives the protein CASRASGHYEQYF.

The chain employs TRBV27 and TRBJ1-1; weak D call: TRBD1 (6 bases). The CDR3 length is 13 residues. The germline V and J ends were trimmed by 5 bases and 12 bases, with 19 bases remaining between them. The germline V gene has CDR1 MNHEY and CDR2 SMNVEV (reference sequence). This CDR3 reads CASSSRGGGGPFF. The CDR3 nucleotides read TGTGCCAGCAGTAGTAGGGGGGGAGGGGGACCTTTCTTT.

V is TRBV6-1 and J is TRBJ2-7; 7 bases are shared with TRBD1. This CDR3 is 14 amino acids long. Germline CDR1 MNHNS, CDR2 SASEGT. V trimming: 7 bases; J trimming: 2 bases; junction bases outside the gene matches: 8. CDR3 bases: TGTGCCAGCAACCCGGACAGGAGCACCTACGAGCAGTACTTC. Its protein product is CASNPDRSTYEQYF.

CDR3 in amino acids: CASSNLAGAGELFF. CDR3 coding DNA: TGTGCCAGTAGTAACCTAGCGGGAGCCGGGGAGCTGTTTTTT. The chain joins TRBV19 to TRBJ2-2, with 10 bases matching TRBD2. After removal of 4 bases from V and 6 bases from J, the junction contained 2 bases not matched to a gene. The CDR3 sequence is 14 residues long. The V gene's germline CDR1 is LNHDA and CDR2 SQIVND (reference sequence).

The V gene is TRBV29-1, the J gene TRBJ1-2; 9 bases fit TRBD1. The junction had 9 bases not matched to a gene; V was cut back by 6 bases and J by 7 bases. In germline, CDR1 is SQVTM, CDR2 ANQGSEA. The CDR3 totals 13 residues. CDR3 residues: CSVEDRGRGGYTF. The CDR3, as DNA: TGCAGCGTAGAGGACAGGGGTAGGGGTGGCTACACCTTC.

The rearrangement links TRBV9 to TRBJ2-1; no reliable D call. The germline V and J ends were trimmed by 3 bases and 6 bases, with 10 bases remaining between them. The CDR3 totals 13 residues. Germline V lookup: CDR1 SGDLS, CDR2 YYNGEE. The CDR3 DNA follows: TGTGCCAGCAGCGGGTTGCTGGTCAATGAGCAGTTCTTC. It translates to CASSGLLVNEQFF.

The V and J genes are TRBV2 and TRBJ1-2, with D possibly matching TRBD1 (6 bases). Looked up from germline, CDR1 is SNHLY and CDR2 is FYNNEI. This CDR3 is 18 amino acids long. Trimming pared 6 bases from V and 0 bases from J, leaving 23 bases between. CDR3 loop: CASRPTTRQAGTNYGYTF. The CDR3 DNA sequence: TGTGCCAGCAGGCCAACGACACGACAGGCGGGAACTAACTATGGCTACACCTTC.

The CDR3 loop is CASSDPGQGAHEQFF. As DNA, the CDR3 is TGTGCCAGCAGCGATCCGGGACAGGGGGCTCATGAGCAGTTCTTC. The rearrangement links TRBV6-5 to TRBJ2-1, with TRBD1 matching 12 bases. The CDR3 has 15 residues. V lost 6 bases to trimming and J lost 8 bases; unmatched junction nucleotides: 8. The germline gives CDR1 MNHEY, CDR2 SVGAGI.

The rearrangement uses TRBV28 and TRBJ1-1, with TRBD1 matching 7 bases. Germline V gene lookup returns CDR1 MDHEN and CDR2 SYDVKM. CDR3 size: 16 residues. The V and J ends lost 4 bases and 3 bases, in that order; junction bases with no gene match: 11. The CDR3 nucleotides are TGTGCCAGCAGTTCTCCCGCCCCTGACAGGGACACTGAAGCTTTCTTT. Its translation: CASSSPAPDRDTEAFF.

The chain has TRBV10-3 and TRBJ2-7, with a possible D match to TRBD2 (6 bases). With 2 bases removed from V and 0 bases from J, the gap between germline ends came to 14 bases. This CDR3 contains 16 residues. Germline-derived CDR1 and CDR2 are ENHRY and SYGVKD. Here the CDR3 DNA reads TGTGCCATCAGTGAGGGTTTGGGGGAGGTCTCCTACGAGCAGTACTTC. Translating it yields CAISEGLGEVSYEQYF.

This chain joins TRBV5-4 and TRBJ2-7, with a tentative D call TRBD1 (5 bases). There are 15 residues in the CDR3. Germline V gives CDR1 SGHNT, CDR2 YYREEE (reference sequence). The germline V and J ends were trimmed by 4 bases and 1 base, with 15 bases remaining between them. The CDR3 region is CASSPGHAESYEQYF. In DNA, the CDR3 is TGTGCCAGCAGCCCCGGACACGCCGAGTCCTACGAGCAGTACTTC.

The rearrangement joins TRBV7-2 to TRBJ2-7; D is unclear. Trimming cost V 5 bases and J 5 bases, with 10 bases left between them. The CDR3 covers 12 residues. Germline lookup yields CDR1 SGHTA and CDR2 FQGNSA. The CDR3 sequence is CASSKNVDEQYF. In DNA form, the CDR3 reads TGTGCCAGCAGCAAGAATGTGGACGAGCAGTACTTC.

This chain links TRBV5-1 with TRBJ2-7, with 8 positions matching TRBD1. Germline V gene data show CDR1 as SGHRS and CDR2 as YFSETQ. V lost 8 bases, J lost 3 bases, and 10 bases stayed unmatched. This CDR3 is built from 14 residues. CDR3 in DNA: TGCGCCAGTACGACCGGGACAGGACTCTACGAGCAGTACTTC. Translated: CASTTGTGLYEQYF.

The chain combines TRBV11-2 with TRBJ1-1; the D gene is possibly TRBD1 (5 bases). Germline V gives CDR1 SGHAT, CDR2 FQNNGV. CDR3 size: 14 residues. V lost 3 bases and J lost 2, with 10 bases in between. CDR3 sequence (DNA): TGTGCCAGCAGCTTTCTTCAGGGAAACACTGAAGCTTTCTTT. It encodes CASSFLQGNTEAFF.

V is TRBV6-5 and J is TRBJ2-7; 11 bases fit TRBD2. The V gene's germline CDR1 is MNHEY and CDR2 SVGAGI. Trimming removed 5 bases from V and 5 bases from J; junction bases left unmatched: 8. This CDR3 region has 15 residues. The CDR3 sequence: CASSSTSGSLDEQYF. In nucleotides, the CDR3 is TGTGCCAGCAGTAGTACTAGCGGGAGTCTCGACGAGCAGTACTTC.

This chain connects TRBV11-2 to TRBJ1-5; D remains unclear. V was pared by 5 bases and J by 0 bases, with 11 bases between. The length of the CDR3 is 15 residues. Per germline, CDR1 SGHAT and CDR2 FQNNGV. The CDR3 DNA reads TGTGCCAGCAGCAAAAACAGAAATAGCAATCAGCCCCAGCATTTT. Its translation is CASSKNRNSNQPQHF.

The chain combines TRBV27 with TRBJ2-7; D is tentatively TRBD1 or TRBD2 (7 bases each). Germline CDR1 and CDR2: MNHEY and SMNVEV (reference sequence). V was pared by 3 bases and J by 4 bases, with 13 bases between. CDR3 size: 14 residues. The CDR3 is CASSFSGGVYEQYF. CDR3 coding DNA: TGTGCCAGCAGTTTCTCAGGGGGGGTATACGAGCAGTACTTC.

This CDR3 is CAWRRTGISGANVLTF. Here the CDR3 DNA reads TGTGCCTGGAGAAGGACAGGGATCTCTGGGGCCAACGTCCTGACTTTC. This chain connects TRBV30 to TRBJ2-6, with 8 bases fitting TRBD1. This CDR3 is built from 16 residues. V shed 3 bases and J 0 bases; nucleotides not matched to a gene: 4. Germline values: CDR1 GTSNPN, CDR2 SVGIG (reference sequence).

The V and J genes are TRBV7-2 and TRBJ1-1, with 8 bases lining up with TRBD1. Trimming took 5 bases from V and 11 from J; bases not matched to a gene: 7. The CDR3 is 12 amino acids. Germline loops: CDR1 SGHTA, CDR2 FQGNSA. In DNA, the CDR3 is TGTGCCAGCAGCGAAAACAGGGGGTTGGCTTTCTTT. This codes for CASSENRGLAFF.

The chain has TRBV12-5 and TRBJ2-3, with D perhaps TRBD2 (5 bases). Germline loops: CDR1 LGHNT, CDR2 FRNRAP. The length of the CDR3 is 16 residues. V dropped 3 bases and J dropped 2 bases, with 15 bases sitting between them. In nucleotides, the CDR3 is TGTGCTAGTGGTTTCTGGTCCCGGGAATACACAGATACGCAGTATTTT. This codes for CASGFWSREYTDTQYF.

The V and J genes are TRBV6-1 and TRBJ2-7; unclear D gene. This CDR3 is built from 15 residues. V was shortened by 2 bases and J by 0 bases, with 11 bases between the two germline ends. Germline CDR1 MNHNS, CDR2 SASEGT. In nucleotides, the CDR3 is TGTGCCAGCAGTGAATGGTTCGGGCCCTCCTACGAGCAGTACTTC. Amino acids: CASSEWFGPSYEQYF.

This clone was picked up a small number of times. This chain links TRBV30 with TRBJ2-7; D gene unclear. The CDR3 sequence is 12 residues long. Trimming took off 2 bases at V and 2 bases at J, with 7 bases between the two ends. CDR1 and CDR2 (germline): GTSNPN, SVGIG (reference sequence). The CDR3 nucleotides read TGTGCCTGGAGTCAGGCTACCTACGAGCAGTACTTC. This gives the protein CAWSQATYEQYF. The full variable domain, rest sourced from reference TRBV30 and TRBJ2-7, is SQTIHQWPATLVQPVGSPLSLECTVEGTSNPNLYWYRQAAGRGLQLLFYSVGIGQISSEVPQNLSASRPQDRQFILSSKKLLLSDSGFYLCAWSQATYEQYFGPGTRLTVT.

This clone came up a few times. V gene TRBV9 combines with J gene TRBJ1-1; D is unclear. Trimming cost V 4 bases and J 7 bases, with 23 bases left between them. This CDR3 region has 16 residues. Looked up from germline, CDR1 is SGDLS and CDR2 is YYNGEE. Written as DNA, the CDR3 is TGTGCCAGCAGCCCCCTTGAGGTCGGTGCTACGATTGAAGCTTTCTTT. Its translation is CASSPLEVGATIEAFF.

This clone has only a few counts. The chain couples TRBV7-9 to TRBJ1-1; D is unclear. CDR3 length: 14 amino acids. Trimming took 1 base from V and 4 from J, leaving 10 bases between them. Per the germline V gene, CDR1 is SEHNR and CDR2 is FQNEAQ (reference sequence). CDR3 sequence (DNA): TGTGCCAGCAGCTTAGAGGCCCGGGGCACTGAAGCTTTCTTT. It encodes CASSLEARGTEAFF.